Here is one TCR beta chain with its context. The entry originates in a study of T cell responses to AZD1222 COVID-19 vaccine. Pooling was applied to second doses at about 4 or about 12 weeks. Sequenced by immunoSEQ multiplex PCR; TCRdb stores in-frame clones only, minus some. The table includes about 120,000 clones, approximately 86% detected once. Deletions cut 0 bases from V and 7 bases from J, with 11 bases between. Per germline, CDR1 SGHRS and CDR2 YFSETQ. The CDR3 runs to 14 residues. This clonotype was obtained from an adult who received the AZD1222 COVID-19 vaccine. The sequencing here drew on peripheral blood, taken 28 days after the second AZD1222 dose. This sequence joins TRBV5-1 and TRBJ2-1; D gene unclear. CDR3 sequence reads: CASSLGSSRNEQFF. The CDR3 nucleotides are TGCGCCAGCAGCTTGGGGAGTTCCCGAAATGAGCAGTTCTTC. Full variable domain (missing parts from reference TRBV5-1 and TRBJ2-1): KAGVTQTPRYLIKTRGQQVTLSCSPISGHRSVSWYQQTPGQGLQFLFEYFSETQRNKGNFPGRFSGRQFSNSRSEMNVSTLELGDSALYLCASSLGSSRNEQFFGPGTRLTVL.